Detailed here is one TCR beta chain. The specificity of this receptor is unknown. No base quality information exists; no much larger clone differs at one position. RNA was extracted with the RNeasy kit and about 0.5 to 1 ug was reverse transcribed using random hexamers. The immunoSEQ multiplex PCR assay, covering 54 Vbeta and 13 Jbeta segments, was used to amplify TCR beta CDR3 regions. PCR amplification bias was corrected using a synthetic template baseline for primer optimization and computational correction. In the authors' own workflow: Reads were annotated to V, D and J genes per IMGT and analyzed with immunoSEQ Analyzer, keeping only productive sequences. To calculate clonality, Shannon entropy was normalized by log2 of the number of productive unique sequences and then subtracted from one. For each patient and control, public and private clones were evaluated among the 100 most prevalent clones. Clones were defined as Susac-specific when absent from the healthy and MS cohorts, from 1,000 to 1,100 published viral clones and from other ImmuneACCESS disease sequences. Using fastp at Q25 and MiXCR, TCRdb reprocessed the public reads and kept productive beta chains. One record per CDR3 amino acid sequence lists the most common genes and DNA. The V and J calls and clone size are TCRdb's, not the authors'. The sample yields around 81,000 distinct CDR3 sequences; nearly 95% were counted once. The ten most abundant clones make up approximately 0.92% of the sample.

High-throughput TCR beta sequencing profiled peripheral blood CD8+ and CD4+ T cells from healthy donors, Susac syndrome patients and multiple sclerosis patients. The Susac syndrome patients fulfilled recently defined diagnostic criteria for either definite or probable disease. Bulk CD8+ and CD4+ T cells were purified by magnetic negative isolation, while CD8+ TEMRA cells were enriched using FACS. Blood was drawn into EDTA tubes, processed within 24 hours, and PBMCs were isolated by density gradient centrifugation. PBMCs destined for TCR sequencing were cryopreserved in liquid nitrogen and later thawed in a 37 °C water bath. Purity of sorted or isolated CD4+, CD8+ and CD8+ TEMRA cells was at least 90%. This sample was taken from a study of CD8 T cells in Susac syndrome (dated by TCRdb to between 2017 and 2020). Looking at the study overall: Of the Susac syndrome patients who were sequenced, eight were in clinical remission while more than five had clinically active disease. At the time of blood withdrawal, Susac syndrome patients were either therapy-naive, taking corticosteroids (with some also receiving IVIg), or on IVIg alone. The study used repertoire sequencing to test whether antigen drove CD8+ T cell activation and differentiation in Susac syndrome. The clonality of the CD8+ T cell repertoire was compared across more than 9 healthy donors, some 14 Susac syndrome patients and around 15 multiple sclerosis patients. Broad study findings and their caveats: Sixteen Susac-specific public clones were identified in the total CD8+ repertoire, and roughly five Susac-specific public clones were identified in the CD8+ TEMRA repertoire. The TCR sequencing and HLA analysis was acknowledged to have included a relatively small number of individuals. Clonal expansion was observed in Susac syndrome CD8+ repertoires, with the highest expansion in CD8+ TEMRA cells and greater expansion in clinically active than in remitting patients.

Sequenced material: CD8+ T cells from PBMCs. This TCR was recovered from a human donor with Susac syndrome.

The nucleotide sequence is TGCAGCGTTGAGCCGGGGAACACTGAAGCTTTCTTT. This yields the protein CSVEPGNTEAFF. The V and J segments used are TRBV29-1 and TRBJ1-1; no confident D gene assignment can be made. V is cut by 3 bases and J by 1 base, and the space between the germline ends is 6 bases. The CDR3 spans 12 residues, from the cysteine through the phenylalanine. Only the CDR3 DNA stays, 36 bases, in frame from base 1. The germline V gene provides CDR1 SQVTM and CDR2 ANQGSEA.